Listed here is a single T cell receptor beta chain. The sample belongs to a study of OX40 agonist ivuxolimab in advanced cancers. Assay: immunoSEQ multiplex PCR; the TCRdb copy retains only in-frame clones and omits some. Of 60,000 or so clones in the sample, about four fifths were seen once. The CDR3 totals 14 residues. With V trimmed by 4 bases and J by 5 bases, 6 bases remained unmatched. The germline V gene encodes CDR1 LGHNA and CDR2 YNFKEQ. This TCR came from an adult with an advanced solid tumor such as melanoma, head and neck, liver or kidney cancer. The V gene is TRBV4-2, the J gene TRBJ2-7, with 9 bases that match TRBD2. Sequencing was performed on CD4+ or CD8+ T cells sorted from blood, taken in a trial of the OX40 agonist ivuxolimab. CDR3 loop: CASSRNSGRDEQYF. The CDR3 region has the DNA TGTGCCAGCAGCCGAAATAGCGGGAGAGACGAGCAGTACTTC.